This TCR beta chain was documented in a study of CD8 T cells in ankylosing spondylitis. Broader study findings: Within ankylosing spondylitis blood, a TCR beta motif made up of roughly eight highly homologous variants appeared to be characteristic.

This clonotype was recorded at least ten times. Its antigen is still unknown. MiXCR, run by TCRdb on the 5' RACE reads, gives a single entry per CDR3 protein. The sample yields fewer than 250,000 distinct CDR3 sequences, roughly a tenth seen once. This TCR was recovered from a male donor with ankylosing spondylitis or in good health (not recorded which). Sequencing input: blood, either unsorted or a sorted T cell fraction (not recorded which).

The CDR3 DNA sequence: TGTGCCACCCGGGGGAGCAAATACAATGAGCAGTTCTTC. Translation: CATRGSKYNEQFF. The gene calls are TRBV25-1 and TRBJ2-1; D is possibly TRBD2 (6 bases). V shed 10 bases and J shed 4 bases, with 14 bases lying between them. Germline CDR1 and CDR2: MGHDK and SYGVNS. This CDR3 is 13 amino acids long. Full variable domain (remainder filled in from reference TRBV25-1 and TRBJ2-1): EADIYQTPRYLVIGTGKKITLECSQTMGHDKMYWYQQDPGMELHLIHYSYGVNSTEKGDLSSESTVSRIRTEHFPLTLESARPSHTSQYLCATRGSKYNEQFFGPGTRLTVL.